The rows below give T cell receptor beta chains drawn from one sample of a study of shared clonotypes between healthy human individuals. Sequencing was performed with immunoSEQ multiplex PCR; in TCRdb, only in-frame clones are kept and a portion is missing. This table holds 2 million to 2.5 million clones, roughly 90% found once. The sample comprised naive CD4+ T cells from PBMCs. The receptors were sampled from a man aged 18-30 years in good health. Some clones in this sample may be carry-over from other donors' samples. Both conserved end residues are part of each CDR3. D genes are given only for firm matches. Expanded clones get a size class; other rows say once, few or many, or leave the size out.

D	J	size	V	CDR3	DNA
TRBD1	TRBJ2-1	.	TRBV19	CASSKQGTNDEQFF	TGTGCCAGTAGTAAACAGGGGACGAACGATGAGCAGTTCTTC
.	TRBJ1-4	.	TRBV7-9	CASSLATATNEKLFF	TGTGCCAGCAGCTTAGCCACCGCAACTAATGAAAAACTGTTTTTT
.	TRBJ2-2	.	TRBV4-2	CASSREASLNTGELFF	TGTGCCAGCAGCCGAGAAGCCAGCCTGAACACCGGGGAGCTGTTTTTT
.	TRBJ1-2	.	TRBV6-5	CASSLVPDYYGYTF	TGTGCCAGCAGCCTAGTCCCAGACTACTATGGCTACACCTTC
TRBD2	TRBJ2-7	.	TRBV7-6	CASSLAGLAGGNQYF	TGTGCCAGCAGCTTAGCCGGGCTAGCGGGAGGTAATCAGTACTTC
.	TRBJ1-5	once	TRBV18	CASSLAVRGENQPQHF	TGTGCCAGCTCACTTGCCGTAAGGGGAGAGAATCAGCCCCAGCATTTT
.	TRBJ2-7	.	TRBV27	CASSFRGRDYEQYF	TGTGCCAGCAGTTTCAGGGGAAGGGACTACGAGCAGTACTTC
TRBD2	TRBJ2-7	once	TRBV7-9	CASSLLGTGGEQYF	TGTGCCAGCAGCCTCCTCGGGACGGGGGGGGAGCAGTACTTC
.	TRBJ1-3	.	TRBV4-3	CASSQELYSGNTIYF	TGCGCCAGCAGCCAAGAGTTGTACTCTGGAAACACCATATATTTT
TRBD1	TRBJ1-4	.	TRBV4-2	CASSQRGQGAANEKLFF	TGTGCCAGCAGCCAAAGAGGACAGGGGGCGGCTAATGAAAAACTGTTTTTT
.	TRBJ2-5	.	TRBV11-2	CASSLALRVLGRETQYF	TGTGCCAGCAGCTTAGCTTTGCGGGTCCTAGGTAGGGAGACCCAGTACTTC
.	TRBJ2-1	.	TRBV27	CASKGGLIDEQFF	TGTGCCAGCAAGGGGGGGCTGATCGATGAGCAGTTCTTC
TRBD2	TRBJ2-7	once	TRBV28	CASIPAGVTSYEQYF	TGTGCCAGCATCCCAGCGGGAGTAACCTCCTACGAGCAGTACTTC
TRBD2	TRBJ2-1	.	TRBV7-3	CASSLSLAGTPEQFF	TGTGCCAGCAGCTTATCGCTAGCGGGGACACCTGAGCAGTTCTTC
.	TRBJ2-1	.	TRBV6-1	CASSPDWARSHEQFF	TGTGCCAGCAGTCCCGACTGGGCCCGTAGCCATGAGCAGTTCTTC
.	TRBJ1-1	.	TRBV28	CASTGTSPEAFF	TGTGCCAGCACAGGGACGAGCCCTGAAGCTTTCTTT
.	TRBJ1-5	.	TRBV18	CASSPGGYSNQPQHF	TGTGCCAGCTCACCAGGCGGTTATAGCAATCAGCCCCAGCATTTT
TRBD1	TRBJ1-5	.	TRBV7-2	CASSYRDSYQPQHF	TGTGCCAGCAGCTACCGGGACAGTTATCAGCCCCAGCATTTT
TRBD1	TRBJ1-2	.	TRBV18	CASSFQPGTGDGYTF	TGTGCCAGCTCATTTCAACCCGGGACAGGTGATGGCTACACCTTC